The present TCR beta chain was sequenced within a study of PD-L1 blockade in urothelial cancer. This sample's time point: peripheral blood 6 weeks after treatment start. The CDR3 loop spans 15 amino acids. The germline gives CDR1 MDHEN, CDR2 SYDVKM. Unmatched junction bases numbered 8, after V lost 3 bases and J lost 5 bases. Repertoires were generated with immunoSEQ multiplex PCR, while TCRdb's copy carries only in-frame clones and drops some. The table records tens of thousands of clones, approximately 89% of them present only once. The material sequenced was PBMCs, taken around atezolizumab (anti-PD-L1) treatment. The chain recombines TRBV28 with TRBJ1-1; 8 bases agree with TRBD1. The TCR was taken from a woman aged 55-70 years with urothelial cancer. CDR3 nucleotide sequence: TGTGCCAGCAGTTTCGGAGCCAGGGGGCAGACTGAAGCTTTCTTT. It translates to CASSFGARGQTEAFF.